Listed below are T cell receptor beta chains from one sample, sequenced in a study of shared clonotypes between healthy human individuals. Sequencing was performed with immunoSEQ multiplex PCR; in TCRdb, only in-frame clones are kept and a portion is missing. The data show 2,500,000 or so clones, with 80% to 95% seen just once and about 0.39% held by the top ten. The source material was naive CD4+ T cells from PBMCs. Receptors were obtained from a man younger than 30 in good health. Some clones in this sample may be carry-over from other donors' samples. Each CDR3 is given with its conserved first and last residue. A D gene is named only where the DNA matches it firmly. Clone size is shown for a subset of rows, as once, few, many or a class of expanded clone.

clone_size | d_call | j_call | v_call | cdr3_nt | cdr3_aa
. | . | TRBJ2-5 | TRBV15 | TGTGCCACCAGCAGACCCCGGGTGGAGACCCAGTACTTC | CATSRPRVETQYF
. | TRBD1 | TRBJ1-4 | TRBV19 | TGTGCCAGTAGTACCTCCGGGACAGGGTTTAATGAAAAACTGTTTTTT | CASSTSGTGFNEKLFF
. | TRBD2 | TRBJ2-7 | TRBV7-6 | TGTGCCAGCAGCTTAGCGGGGACTAGCGGCTACGAGCAGTACTTC | CASSLAGTSGYEQYF
. | TRBD2 | TRBJ2-7 | TRBV10-3 | TGTGCCATCAGTGAGTCTACTAGCGGGAGCTACGAGCAGTACTTC | CAISESTSGSYEQYF
. | TRBD2 | TRBJ2-1 | TRBV5-4 | TGTGCCAGCAGCTTGGTGGCGGGAGCAGTCAATGAGCAGTTCTTC | CASSLVAGAVNEQFF
. | . | TRBJ2-7 | TRBV28 | TGTGCCAGCAGTTTAAGAGTTGGGGCAGGGGACTACGAGCAGTACTTC | CASSLRVGAGDYEQYF
once | . | TRBJ2-5 | TRBV7-2 | TGTGCCAGCAGCCACTCCCTGGTTGCGGGACAAGAGACCCAGTACTTC | CASSHSLVAGQETQYF
. | . | TRBJ1-5 | TRBV30 | TGTGCCTGGAGTGTACGTAAAGCGTCGTCAAGCAATCAGCCCCAGCATTTT | CAWSVRKASSSNQPQHF
. | . | TRBJ2-1 | TRBV6-1 | TGTGCCAGCAGTCTCAGCCGCAATGAGCAGTTCTTC | CASSLSRNEQFF
. | . | TRBJ2-2 | TRBV7-9 | TGTGCCAGCAGTGAACAGGGCTTGGACACCGGGGAGCTGTTTTTT | CASSEQGLDTGELFF
. | . | TRBJ2-5 | TRBV5-1 | TGCGCCAGCAGCTCCTCGTTCCGGGGGGAGACCCAGTACTTC | CASSSSFRGETQYF
. | . | TRBJ2-5 | TRBV7-9 | TGTGCCAGCAGCTTGCGTTCGGGTAGAGCGCAAGAGACCCAGTACTTC | CASSLRSGRAQETQYF
. | . | TRBJ2-7 | TRBV28 | TGTGCCAGCAGTTTCGTGGGCCAGTTCTACGAGCAGTACTTC | CASSFVGQFYEQYF
. | TRBD1 | TRBJ1-2 | TRBV7-2 | TGTGCCAGCAGCTGGCGAACCGGGACAGCCTATTATGGCTACACCTTC | CASSWRTGTAYYGYTF
. | . | TRBJ1-2 | TRBV4-2 | TGTGCCAGCAGCCAAGAAGCCCAACCCTGGGATGGCTACACCTTC | CASSQEAQPWDGYTF
once | TRBD1 | TRBJ1-5 | TRBV11-2 | TGTGCCAGCAGCCTACTCGGACAGGCGGATCAGCCCCAGCATTTT | CASSLLGQADQPQHF
. | . | TRBJ2-6 | TRBV7-3 | TGTGCCAGCAGCTCCCAGAACTCTGGGGCCAACGTCCTGACTTTC | CASSSQNSGANVLTF
. | TRBD1 | TRBJ2-7 | TRBV28 | TGTGCCAGCAGTTTACCGGGACAGATTCGCGAGCAGTACTTC | CASSLPGQIREQYF
. | . | TRBJ1-6 | TRBV28 | TGTGCCAGCAGTTTGGCAGGGTTCAATTCACCCCTCCACTTT | CASSLAGFNSPLHF
. | TRBD2 | TRBJ2-7 | TRBV7-2 | TGTGCCAGCAGCTTAGTAGGACTAGCGGTTTACGAGCAGTACTTC | CASSLVGLAVYEQYF
few | TRBD2 | TRBJ2-1 | TRBV9 | TGTGCCAGCAGCGTGACTAGCGGGAGCAATGAGCAGTTCTTC | CASSVTSGSNEQFF
once | TRBD2 | TRBJ2-7 | TRBV5-4 | TGTGCCAGCAGCACGGGAGGTCGGCGGGACGAGCAGTACTTC | CASSTGGRRDEQYF
once | . | TRBJ2-2 | TRBV27 | TGTGCCAGCCGTATGTATGGGGGCGGGGAGCTGTTTTTT | CASRMYGGGELFF
. | . | TRBJ1-5 | TRBV28 | TGTGCCAGCAGTTTATGGTCCAGGGACAATCAGCCCCAGCATTTT | CASSLWSRDNQPQHF
. | . | TRBJ2-1 | TRBV4-1 | TGCGCCAGCAGCCTTGTTCTCACAGGGTGGTCCTACAATGAGCAGTTCTTC | CASSLVLTGWSYNEQFF
. | . | TRBJ2-3 | TRBV28 | TGTGCCAGCAGTCTCGGACCGTCACCGGGAGATACGCAGTATTTT | CASSLGPSPGDTQYF
. | . | TRBJ1-1 | TRBV2 | TGTGCCAGCACAAGTTCCAGCGGGAACACTGAAGCTTTCTTT | CASTSSSGNTEAFF
few | . | TRBJ2-3 | TRBV7-2 | TGTGCCAGCAGCTTAGTGCGGGATACGCAGTATTTT | CASSLVRDTQYF
. | . | TRBJ1-3 | TRBV5-8 | TGTGCCAGCAGCACCAGGGGCCGTGGAAACACCATATATTTT | CASSTRGRGNTIYF
. | TRBD1 | TRBJ1-5 | TRBV13 | TGTGCCAGCAGCGGACAGGGACGGCAGCCCCAGCATTTT | CASSGQGRQPQHF
. | . | TRBJ2-3 | TRBV21-1 | TGTGCCAGCAGCAATAGTGGGCAGAGCTTTACTAGCACAGATACGCAGTATTTT | CASSNSGQSFTSTDTQYF
. | TRBD2 | TRBJ2-1 | TRBV29-1 | TGCAGCGACATCACAACTAGCGGGGGCTACAATGAGCAGTTCTTC | CSDITTSGGYNEQFF
. | . | TRBJ1-5 | TRBV6-6 | TGTGCCAGCAGTTACTCCGTGGCAGGGGCTCAGCCCCAGCATTTT | CASSYSVAGAQPQHF
once | . | TRBJ1-1 | TRBV5-4 | TGTGCCAGCAGCTTGGGAGGGTATATGGATAACACTGAAGCTTTCTTT | CASSLGGYMDNTEAFF
once | . | TRBJ2-6 | TRBV18 | TGTGCCAGCTCATCCCAGATCGCTGGGGCCAACGTCCTGACTTTC | CASSSQIAGANVLTF
. | TRBD1 | TRBJ1-4 | TRBV6-7 | TGTGCCAGCAGTTACCCAACAGGGGAACCCGGTACAACTAATGAAAAACTGTTTTTT | CASSYPTGEPGTTNEKLFF
. | . | TRBJ2-3 | TRBV7-3 | TGTGCCAGCAGCTCCACGAACACAGATACGCAGTATTTT | CASSSTNTDTQYF
once | . | TRBJ2-3 | TRBV2 | TGTGCCAGCAGGGCGGGGGCCATGACAGATACGCAGTATTTT | CASRAGAMTDTQYF
. | . | TRBJ1-5 | TRBV30 | TGTGCCTGGAACGTAGGGGGGGATCAGCCCCAGCATTTT | CAWNVGGDQPQHF
once | . | TRBJ2-3 | TRBV6-4 | TGTGCCAGCAGTGTTTCAATAGTGAAATACTCCACAGATACGCAGTATTTT | CASSVSIVKYSTDTQYF
. | . | TRBJ2-5 | TRBV5-1 | TGCGCCAGCAGCTTAACCGGGACAAAAGGCCAAGAGACCCAGTACTTC | CASSLTGTKGQETQYF
. | TRBD2 | TRBJ2-7 | TRBV28 | TGTGCCAGCAGCCCTAGCGGGAGGCCGGCCTACGAGCAGTACTTC | CASSPSGRPAYEQYF
. | . | TRBJ2-5 | TRBV7-9 | TGTGCCAGCAGCTTAGCAGCAGGGGTAGAAGAGACCCAGTACTTC | CASSLAAGVEETQYF
few | . | TRBJ1-4 | TRBV30 | TGTGCCTGGAAACCGCTAGGGGGAAACACTAATGAAAAACTGTTTTTT | CAWKPLGGNTNEKLFF
. | . | TRBJ2-1 | TRBV5-1 | TGCGCCAGCAGCTCCACCGGGACGGGAACCTACAATGAGCAGTTCTTC | CASSSTGTGTYNEQFF
. | . | TRBJ1-6 | TRBV7-9 | TGTGCCAGCAGCGTAATTGGTAATTCACCCCTCCACTTT | CASSVIGNSPLHF
. | . | TRBJ1-1 | TRBV4-1 | TGCGCCAGCAGCCACACCGGGACGTTGAACACTGAAGCTTTCTTT | CASSHTGTLNTEAFF
. | . | TRBJ2-7 | TRBV4-2 | TGTGCCAGCAGCCAAGAAACAGCGGTGAGCTCCTACGAGCAGTACTTC | CASSQETAVSSYEQYF
. | . | TRBJ2-7 | TRBV5-1 | TGCGCCAGCAGCTTGGGGGTGGGACGGAACTACGAGCAGTACTTC | CASSLGVGRNYEQYF
. | TRBD1 | TRBJ2-5 | TRBV18 | TGTGCCAGCTCACCTCCCGGGACAGGGGTCGAGACCCAGTACTTC | CASSPPGTGVETQYF
. | . | TRBJ1-3 | TRBV7-9 | TGTGCCAGCAGCCGGCGCGAGGGGCACGGTGGAAACACCATATATTTT | CASSRREGHGGNTIYF
. | TRBD1 | TRBJ1-1 | TRBV28 | TGTGCCATAGGGGACCGCGGCAGGGGGACTAAAGCTTTCTTT | CAIGDRGRGTKAFF
. | . | TRBJ2-5 | TRBV11-3 | TGTGCCAGCAGTCCGGGAAGGGGACTTCAAGAGACCCAGTACTTC | CASSPGRGLQETQYF
. | . | TRBJ1-2 | TRBV5-1 | TGCGCCAGCAGCGACACAGGCGATCATAACTATGGCTACACCTTC | CASSDTGDHNYGYTF
. | . | TRBJ1-1 | TRBV7-2 | TGTGCCAGCAGCTTATTTGGGGAAACTGAAGCTTTCTTT | CASSLFGETEAFF